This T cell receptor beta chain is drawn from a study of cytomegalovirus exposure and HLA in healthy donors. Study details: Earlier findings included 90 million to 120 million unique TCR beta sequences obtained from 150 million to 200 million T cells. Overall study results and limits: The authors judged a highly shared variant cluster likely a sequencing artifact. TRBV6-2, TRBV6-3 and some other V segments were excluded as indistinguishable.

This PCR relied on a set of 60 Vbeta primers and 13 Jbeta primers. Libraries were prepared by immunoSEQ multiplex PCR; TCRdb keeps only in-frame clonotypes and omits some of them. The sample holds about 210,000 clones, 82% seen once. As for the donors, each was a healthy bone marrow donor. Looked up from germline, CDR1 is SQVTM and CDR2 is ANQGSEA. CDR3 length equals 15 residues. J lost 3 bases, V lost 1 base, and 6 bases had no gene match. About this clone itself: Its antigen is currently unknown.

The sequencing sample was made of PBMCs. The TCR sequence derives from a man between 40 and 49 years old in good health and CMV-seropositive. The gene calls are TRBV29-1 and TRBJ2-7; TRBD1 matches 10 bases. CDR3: CSVEAGTGVGYEQYF. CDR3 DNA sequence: TGCAGCGTTGAAGCCGGGACAGGGGTGGGCTACGAGCAGTACTTC.